This T cell receptor (beta chain) appears in the sequencing data of a study of regulatory dendritic cells for organ transplantation. Overall study results and limits: Resting memory CD8+ T cells held the most alloreactive clonotypes.

On this clone itself: What it binds is not known.

Germline V gives CDR1 SGDLS, CDR2 YYNGEE. J lost 7 bases, V lost 0 bases, and 1 base had no gene match. The CDR3 consists of 12 residues. Allogeneic regulatory or mature dendritic cells were co-cultured for under six days with CFSE-labeled sorted T cells at 1:10. Memory T cells were CD45RO+, naive were CD45RA+, sorted by FACS. Profiling relied on immunoSEQ multiplex PCR, and the TCRdb table lists in-frame clones only, not all of them. The sample lists 12,000 or so clones, less than 70% occurring once. This clonotype originated in a human donor in good health. Sequencing input: naive CD8+ T cells from blood cultured with dendritic cells. As to subset: CD45RA+ naive T cells. The gene calls are TRBV9 and TRBJ2-7, with 7 bases that match TRBD2. CDR3 loop: CASSVASGEQYF. In DNA, the CDR3 is TGTGCCAGCAGCGTAGCTAGCGGTGAGCAGTACTTC. The full variable domain, completed using reference TRBV9 and TRBJ2-7, is DSGVTQTPKHLITATGQRVTLRCSPRSGDLSVYWYQQSLDQGLQFLIQYYNGEERAKGNILERFSAQQFPDLHSELNLSSLELGDSALYFCASSVASGEQYFGPGTRLTVT.